Below are 6 T cell receptor beta chains sequenced from a single sample in a study of response to subunit inactivated influenza vaccine (dated by TCRdb to the late 2010s). The library was produced with RT-PCR. TCRdb records Illumina HiSeq 2500 as the sequencer. TCRdb reprocessing: public reads trimmed at Q25 with fastp, clones called with MiXCR, in-frame beta chains kept. Each entry merges the rows of one CDR3 protein and shows their most common DNA and genes. The sample profile shows more than 400,000 distinct CDR3 sequences; 6.5% to 8% of them were found once. Around 14% of the sample belongs to the ten largest clones. Material: PBMCs from blood, obtained roughly 24 months after vaccination. Every receptor here comes from a man aged 45-69 years who received an inactivated influenza vaccine. Donor details come from another sample of the same person, matched by shared clones.

This clonotype was counted a few times. The rearrangement joins TRBV4-2 to TRBJ2-1; D uncertain. The germline V gene has CDR1 LGHNA and CDR2 YNFKEQ. V lost 0 bases and J lost 10, with 13 bases in between. The CDR3 is made up of 14 amino acids. CDR3 in amino acids: CASSQDLRKREQFF. In nucleotides, the CDR3 is TGTGCCAGCAGCCAAGATCTTAGGAAGAGGGAGCAGTTCTTC.

The chain has TRBV5-4 and TRBJ2-2, with a possible D match to TRBD2 (6 bases). Germline V lookup: CDR1 SGHNT, CDR2 YYREEE (reference sequence). V lost 5 bases and J 7 bases, leaving 21 bases between the germline ends. CDR3 size: 16 residues. CDR3 loop: CASRMENLAMGGELFF. The CDR3 DNA sequence: TGTGCCAGCAGAATGGAGAACCTAGCGATGGGCGGGGAGCTGTTTTTT. Using reference TRBV5-4 and TRBJ2-2 for the parts outside the CDR3, the full variable domain is ETGVTQSPTHLIKTRGQQVTLRCSSQSGHNTVSWYQQALGQGPQFIFQYYREEENGRGNFPPRFSGLQFPNYSSELNVNALELDDSALYLCASRMENLAMGGELFFGEGSRLTVL.

This clonotype was detected ten times or more. The chain joins TRBV6-5 to TRBJ1-2, with TRBD1 identical over 7 bases. The ends lost 0 bases at V and 14 bases at J; junction bases unmatched: 9. Germline V lookup: CDR1 MNHEY, CDR2 SVGAGI. The CDR3 consists of 13 residues. The CDR3: CASSYSAQGVTTF. In DNA form, the CDR3 reads TGTGCCAGCAGTTACTCGGCCCAGGGGGTTACAACCTTC.

Only a few counts were recorded for this clonotype. V usage is TRBV5-1 and J usage is TRBJ2-4; a weak D match, TRBD1 (7 bases). V was shortened by 4 bases and J by 9 bases, with 14 bases between the two germline ends. The CDR3 is made up of 13 amino acids. Germline V gene data show CDR1 as SGHRS and CDR2 as YFSETQ. CDR3 DNA sequence: TGCGCCAGCAGCGCTACAGGGGAGGTCATTCAGTACTTC. Translation gives CASSATGEVIQYF.

This sequence joins TRBV6-5 and TRBJ2-3; D call uncertain. Trimming removed 4 bases at V and 1 base at J, with 15 bases between. Germline-derived CDR1 and CDR2 are MNHEY and SVGAGI. The CDR3 runs 16 residues. CDR3 amino acids: CASSSVIIGGTDTQYF. The CDR3 bases are TGTGCCAGCAGTTCCGTGATAATAGGTGGCACAGATACGCAGTATTTT.

The rearrangement links TRBV3-1 to TRBJ2-7, with TRBD2 matching over 7 bases. CDR1 is LGHDT and CDR2 is YNNKEL in the germline V gene (reference sequence). This CDR3 has 15 residues. V gave up 0 bases and J gave up 4 bases; unmatched junction bases: 6. The CDR3 DNA reads TGTGCCAGCAGCCAAGATGGCCCCGGGAGGTACGAGCAGTACTTC. Translating gives CASSQDGPGRYEQYF.